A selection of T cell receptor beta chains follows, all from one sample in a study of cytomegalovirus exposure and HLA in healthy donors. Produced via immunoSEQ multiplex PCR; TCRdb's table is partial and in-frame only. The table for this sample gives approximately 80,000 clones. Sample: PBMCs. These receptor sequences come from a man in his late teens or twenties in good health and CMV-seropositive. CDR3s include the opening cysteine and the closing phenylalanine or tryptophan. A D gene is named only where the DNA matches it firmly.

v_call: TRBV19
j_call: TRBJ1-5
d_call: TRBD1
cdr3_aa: CASSGQGLGQPQHF
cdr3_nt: TGTGCCAGTAGTGGACAGGGCCTCGGTCAGCCCCAGCATTTT

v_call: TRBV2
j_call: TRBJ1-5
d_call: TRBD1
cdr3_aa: CASSPGQGYQPQHF
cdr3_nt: TGTGCCAGCAGTCCGGGACAGGGGTATCAGCCCCAGCATTTT

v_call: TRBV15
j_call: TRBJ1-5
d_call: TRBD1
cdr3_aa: CATSRWRQGAGQPQHF
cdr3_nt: TGTGCCACCAGCAGGTGGAGGCAGGGGGCAGGTCAGCCCCAGCATTTT

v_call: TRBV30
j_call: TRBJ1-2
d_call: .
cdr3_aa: CAWSVDRYYGYTF
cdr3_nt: TGTGCCTGGAGTGTAGACAGATACTATGGCTACACCTTC

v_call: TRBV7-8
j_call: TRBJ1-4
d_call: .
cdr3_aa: CASSLEGLSGEKLFF
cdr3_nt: TGTGCCAGCAGCTTAGAGGGGCTAAGTGGGGAAAAACTGTTTTTT

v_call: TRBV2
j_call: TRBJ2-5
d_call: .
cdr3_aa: CASSRGQGQETQYF
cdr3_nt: TGTGCCAGCAGCCGCGGGCAGGGGCAAGAGACCCAGTACTTC

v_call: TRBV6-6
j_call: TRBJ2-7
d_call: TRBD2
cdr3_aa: CASSRAGTSYIYEQYF
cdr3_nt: TGTGCCAGCAGTCGCGCCGGGACTAGTTACATCTACGAGCAGTACTTC

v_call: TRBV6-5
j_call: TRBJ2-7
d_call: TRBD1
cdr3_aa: CASSPRQGANYEQYF
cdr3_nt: TGTGCCAGCAGCCCGCGACAGGGGGCGAATTACGAGCAGTACTTC

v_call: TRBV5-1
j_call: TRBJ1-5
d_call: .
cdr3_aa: CASRVEYNQPQHF
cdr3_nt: TGCGCCAGCAGGGTAGAATACAATCAGCCCCAGCATTTT

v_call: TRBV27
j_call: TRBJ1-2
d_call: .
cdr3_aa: CASSPRQKFYGYTF
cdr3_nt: TGTGCCAGCAGTCCTCGACAGAAGTTCTATGGCTACACCTTC

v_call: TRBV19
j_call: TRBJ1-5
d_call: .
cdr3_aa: CASSIVSGDNQPQHF
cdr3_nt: TGTGCCAGTAGTATAGTTTCCGGGGACAATCAGCCCCAGCATTTT

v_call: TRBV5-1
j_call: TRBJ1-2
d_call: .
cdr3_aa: CASKVIQGMDGYTF
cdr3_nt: TGCGCCAGCAAGGTAATACAGGGAATGGACGGCTACACCTTC

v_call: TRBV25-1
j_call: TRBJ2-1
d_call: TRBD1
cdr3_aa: CASSEGQFGYNEQFF
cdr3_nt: TGTGCCAGCAGTGAGGGACAGTTCGGCTACAATGAGCAGTTCTTC

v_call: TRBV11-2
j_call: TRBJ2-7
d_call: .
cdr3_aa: CASSASTGYPSYEQYF
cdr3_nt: TGTGCCAGCAGCGCCTCTACAGGATATCCCTCGTACGAGCAGTACTTC

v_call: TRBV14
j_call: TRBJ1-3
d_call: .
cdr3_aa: CASSQSGSGNTIYF
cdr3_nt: TGTGCCAGCAGCCAATCGGGCTCTGGAAACACCATATATTTT

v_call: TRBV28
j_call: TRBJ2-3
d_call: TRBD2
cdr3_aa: CASSLGGVGTDTQYF
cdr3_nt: TGTGCCAGCAGTTTAGGGGGGGTCGGCACAGATACGCAGTATTTT

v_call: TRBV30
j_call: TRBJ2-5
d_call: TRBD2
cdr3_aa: CAWGSGSPETQYF
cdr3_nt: TGTGCCTGGGGAAGCGGGAGCCCTGAGACCCAGTACTTC

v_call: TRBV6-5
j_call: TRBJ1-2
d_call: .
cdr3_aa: CASSYSGGGYTF
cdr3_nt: TGTGCCAGCAGTTACTCGGGGGGAGGCTACACCTTC

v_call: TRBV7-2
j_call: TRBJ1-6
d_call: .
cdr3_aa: CASSHATGRISPLHF
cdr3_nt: TGTGCCAGCAGCCACGCGACCGGGAGGATCTCACCCCTCCACTTT

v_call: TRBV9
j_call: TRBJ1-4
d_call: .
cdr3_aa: CASSPRGSLNEKLFF
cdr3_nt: TGTGCCAGCAGCCCCCGGGGGAGTTTAAATGAAAAACTGTTTTTT

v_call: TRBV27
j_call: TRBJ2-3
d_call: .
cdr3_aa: CASSLGQLTDTQYF
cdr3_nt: TGTGCCAGCAGTTTAGGACAGCTAACAGATACGCAGTATTTT

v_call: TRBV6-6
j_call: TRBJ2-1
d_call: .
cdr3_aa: CASSYGGNEQFF
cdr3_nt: TGTGCCAGCAGTTACGGGGGGAATGAGCAGTTCTTC

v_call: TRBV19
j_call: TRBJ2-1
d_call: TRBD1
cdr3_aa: CASSIGTGLGNEQFF
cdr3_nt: TGTGCCAGTAGTATCGGGACAGGCCTTGGGAATGAGCAGTTCTTC